Below are 4 T cell receptor beta chains sequenced from a single sample in a study of blood T cell repertoires in COVID-19. Sequenced by immunoSEQ multiplex PCR; TCRdb stores in-frame clones only, minus some. The sample gives 50,000 to 70,000 clones, around 87% of which show up once; roughly 6.7% is in the top ten. The sequencing input was peripheral blood. Receptors were obtained from a human donor with active COVID-19. The donor label of this sample is uncertain.

V gene TRBV19 combines with J gene TRBJ1-5; D not certain. This CDR3 has 14 residues. Trimming took off 2 bases at V and 4 bases at J, with 9 bases between the two ends. Germline V lookup: CDR1 LNHDA, CDR2 SQIVND (reference sequence). DNA of the CDR3: TGTGCCAGTAGTATATCGGGGAAGAATCAGCCCCAGCATTTT. Amino acid sequence: CASSISGKNQPQHF.

This rearrangement joins TRBV4-2 to TRBJ1-2; D gene unclear. The V end lost 0 bases, the J end lost 3 bases, and 14 bases lay between the germline ends. The length of the CDR3 is 16 residues. Germline V CDR1 and CDR2: LGHNA, YNFKEQ. The CDR3 here is CASSQDSGQADYGYTF. The CDR3 DNA follows: TGTGCCAGCAGCCAAGATAGTGGCCAGGCCGACTATGGCTACACCTTC.

The chain is built from TRBV18 and TRBJ2-2; the D is unclear. CDR1 and CDR2 from the germline V gene are KGHSH and LQKENI. Trimming shortened V by 5 bases and J by 4 bases, and 11 bases separated the two germline ends. CDR3 length equals 14 residues. The CDR3: CASSTKIATGELFF. The CDR3 DNA reads as TGTGCCAGCTCAACAAAGATTGCCACCGGGGAGCTGTTTTTT.

This rearrangement joins TRBV30 to TRBJ1-5; the D is unclear. Trimming removed 3 bases from V and 5 bases from J, with 14 bases in between. The CDR3 spans 14 residues. Germline assignment: CDR1 GTSNPN and CDR2 SVGIG (reference sequence). CDR3 sequence (DNA): TGTGCCTGGAGCGAAGCGGCGCTGGATCAGCCCCAGCATTTT. Protein product: CAWSEAALDQPQHF.